A single sample is the source of the 9 T cell receptor beta chains below, sequenced in a study of radiotherapy plus CTLA-4 blockade in lung cancer. Data came from immunoSEQ multiplex PCR; TCRdb stores just in-frame clones and leaves some out. The sample consists of tens of thousands of clones, around 63% of them appearing once. Source: peripheral blood, taken from a patient treated with radiotherapy plus ipilimumab. Source of these receptors: a human donor with non-small cell lung cancer who had a partial response to radiotherapy plus ipilimumab.

V usage is TRBV6-1 and J usage is TRBJ2-7; 9 bases line up with TRBD1. The CDR3 extends over 14 amino acids. The germline gives CDR1 MNHNS, CDR2 SASEGT. With V trimmed by 8 bases and J by 3 bases, 8 bases remained unmatched. DNA for the CDR3: TGTGCCAGCCGAATCGGGACAGGGCTCTACGAGCAGTACTTC. Amino acid sequence: CASRIGTGLYEQYF.

The genes are TRBV5-5 and TRBJ2-1, with TRBD2 matching 11 bases. J was trimmed by 1 base and V by 4 bases; bases with no gene match: 13. Germline V CDR1 and CDR2: SGHKS, YYEKEE (reference sequence). The CDR3 runs 19 residues. The CDR3 region has the DNA TGTGCCAGCAGCAGAACTAGCGGGGGTGGCTGGAGGTCCTACAATGAGCAGTTCTTC. Translation gives CASSRTSGGGWRSYNEQFF.

The chain uses TRBV2 and TRBJ2-7, with no clear D. Germline assignment: CDR1 SNHLY and CDR2 FYNNEI. This CDR3 region has 12 residues. The V gene lost 7 bases and the J gene lost 7 bases, with 14 bases spanning the gap. The CDR3 loop reads CASTPQPGEQYF. CDR3 coding DNA: TGTGCCAGCACGCCTCAGCCCGGGGAGCAGTACTTC. Complete variable domain (other parts from reference TRBV2 and TRBJ2-7): EPEVTQTPSHQVTQMGQEVILRCVPISNHLYFYWYRQILGQKVEFLVSFYNNEISEKSEIFDDQFSVERPDGSNFTLKIRSTKLEDSAMYFCASTPQPGEQYFGPGTRLTVT.

This chain links TRBV7-2 with TRBJ2-1; D may be TRBD1 (7 bases). The germline CDR1 and CDR2 sequences are SGHTA and FQGNSA. The CDR3 is 15 amino acids. Between the trimmed V and J ends, which lost 5 bases and 9 bases, there was a span of 20 bases. CDR3 nucleotide sequence: TGTGCCAGCAGCGCCCACCCAGGGGGGAAGAGTGAGCAGTTCTTC. Translated: CASSAHPGGKSEQFF. The full variable domain, completed using reference TRBV7-2 and TRBJ2-1, is GAGVSQSPSNKVTEKGKDVELRCDPISGHTALYWYRQSLGQGLEFLIYFQGNSAPDKSGLPSDRFSAERTGGSVSTLTIQRTQQEDSAVYLCASSAHPGGKSEQFFGPGTRLTVL.

J is TRBJ1-1 and V is TRBV4-2, with D possibly TRBD1 on 5 matching bases. Per the germline V gene, CDR1 is LGHNA and CDR2 is YNFKEQ. V was trimmed by 0 bases and J by 4 bases, leaving 15 bases between them. This CDR3 is built from 16 residues. The CDR3 loop is CASSQDPPSGGTEAFF. In nucleotides, the CDR3 is TGTGCCAGCAGCCAAGACCCGCCTTCGGGGGGCACTGAAGCTTTCTTT.

J is TRBJ2-7 and V is TRBV13; D is uncertain. Between the trimmed V and J ends, which lost 2 bases and 7 bases, there was a span of 18 bases. The CDR3 contains 15 residues. The V gene's germline CDR1 is PRHDT and CDR2 FYEKMQ (reference sequence). This CDR3 is CASSLTKTLFREQYF. The CDR3 coding sequence is TGTGCCAGCAGCTTAACCAAAACCCTATTTCGGGAGCAGTACTTC. Full variable domain (missing parts from reference TRBV13 and TRBJ2-7): AAGVIQSPRHLIKEKRETATLKCYPIPRHDTVYWYQQGPGQDPQFLISFYEKMQSDKGSIPDRFSAQQFSDYHSELNMSSLELGDSALYFCASSLTKTLFREQYFGPGTRLTVT.

In this sample, this clone turned up a few times. The J gene is TRBJ1-1, the V gene TRBV9; maybe TRBD1 (5 bases). There are 15 residues in the CDR3. Germline assignment: CDR1 SGDLS and CDR2 YYNGEE. The V end was cut by 1 base, the J end by 1 base, with 11 bases between. The DNA for the CDR3 is TGTGCCAGCAGCGTAACCGGAGGGGCGAACACTGAAGCTTTCTTT. It translates to CASSVTGGANTEAFF.

CDR3 in DNA: TGTGCCAGCAGCGCACAGGGGGCAAGGACTGGGGAGCTGTTTTTT. Amino acids: CASSAQGARTGELFF. This rearrangement joins TRBV9 to TRBJ2-2; 9 bases match TRBD1. The germline V gene has CDR1 SGDLS and CDR2 YYNGEE. This CDR3 contains 15 residues. V shed 3 bases and J 8 bases; nucleotides not matched to a gene: 8.

The sample holds one count of this clone. The gene calls are TRBV4-2 and TRBJ2-4, with 8 bases matching TRBD2. Germline V gene lookup returns CDR1 LGHNA and CDR2 YNFKEQ. V dropped 0 bases and J dropped 4; count of bases not matched to a gene: 2. The CDR3 length is 15 residues. The CDR3, as DNA: TGTGCCAGCAGCCAAGATCCTAGCGGGAAAAACATTCAGTACTTC. It is translated as CASSQDPSGKNIQYF.